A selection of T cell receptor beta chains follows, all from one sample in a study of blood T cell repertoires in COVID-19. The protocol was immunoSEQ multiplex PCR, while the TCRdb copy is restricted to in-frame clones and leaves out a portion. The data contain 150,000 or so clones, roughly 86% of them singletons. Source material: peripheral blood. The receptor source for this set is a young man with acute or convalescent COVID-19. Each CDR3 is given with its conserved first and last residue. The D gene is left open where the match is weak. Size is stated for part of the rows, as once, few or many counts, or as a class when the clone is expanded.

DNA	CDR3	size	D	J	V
TGCACCAGCCCCGAACCGGGACAGGGCTTTCTCCCTGCTGAAGCTTTCTTT	CTSPEPGQGFLPAEAFF	.	.	TRBJ1-1	TRBV1
TGTGCCAGCAGCCCGACGGGACAGGGGGCGAGTAGCGGCTACACCTTC	CASSPTGQGASSGYTF	once	TRBD1	TRBJ1-2	TRBV7-2
TGTGCCAGCAGTCTTCACCCGGGACAGGGCGCAACTAATGAAAAACTGTTTTTT	CASSLHPGQGATNEKLFF	once	TRBD1	TRBJ1-4	TRBV27
TGTGCCAGCAGCTTACGGTGGACAGCTTGGAACACTGAAGCTTTCTTT	CASSLRWTAWNTEAFF	.	.	TRBJ1-1	TRBV7-3
TGTGCCAGCAGCAGGGGGAATGAAAAACTGTTTTTT	CASSRGNEKLFF	.	TRBD1	TRBJ1-4	TRBV12-3/TRBV12-4
TGTGCCAGCAGCACAGGGTATAGCAATCAGCCCCAGCATTTT	CASSTGYSNQPQHF	few	.	TRBJ1-5	TRBV27
TGTGCCAGCAGCTTTATGACAGGGGTATTTGAGACCCAGTACTTC	CASSFMTGVFETQYF	.	TRBD1	TRBJ2-5	TRBV5-4
TGTGCCAGCAGCACCAAGACAGGGGCTAATGAAAAACTGTTTTTT	CASSTKTGANEKLFF	.	TRBD1	TRBJ1-4	TRBV9
TGTGCCAGCAGTGAAGGGACTAGCGGGGGGGCGCATGAGCAGTTCTTC	CASSEGTSGGAHEQFF	.	TRBD2	TRBJ2-1	TRBV6-4
TGTGCCAGCAAGAGATCGGGGGGAACGACAGGGGAAAAAGAGACCCAGTACTTC	CASKRSGGTTGEKETQYF	.	.	TRBJ2-5	TRBV6-4
TGTGCCTGGAATAAACAGGGACAGGGACAACGAACCCAGTACTTC	CAWNKQGQGQRTQYF	.	TRBD1	TRBJ2-5	TRBV30
TGTGCCAGCAGCCAAGCTGGACTAGCGTTGCAGTTCTTC	CASSQAGLALQFF	.	TRBD2	TRBJ2-1	TRBV14
TGTGCCAGCACCGCGCCAGGGGATTACAATGAGCAGTTCTTC	CASTAPGDYNEQFF	once	.	TRBJ2-1	TRBV5-8
TGTGCCAGCAGGCTGAAGAGGGGAGGCACTGAAGCTTTCTTT	CASRLKRGGTEAFF	.	.	TRBJ1-1	TRBV6-5
TGTGCCAGCAGGTCACAGGGGGACACTGAAGCTTTCTTT	CASRSQGDTEAFF	.	TRBD1	TRBJ1-1	TRBV4-2
TGTGCCAGCAGCTCCCAACAGGATCTTAGCACAGATACGCAGTATTTT	CASSSQQDLSTDTQYF	.	.	TRBJ2-3	TRBV5-8
TGCAGTGCTAGTTCGGCTAGCGGGGGGGCCAGAGAGACCCAGTACTTC	CSASSASGGARETQYF	.	TRBD2	TRBJ2-5	TRBV20-1
TGTGCCAGCAGCAATCCAGGGAGCACAGATACGCAGTATTTT	CASSNPGSTDTQYF	.	.	TRBJ2-3	TRBV5-4
TGTGCCACCAGTGACCAAAAAGGGACAGGGGGGTATCAGCCCCAGCATTTT	CATSDQKGTGGYQPQHF	.	TRBD1	TRBJ1-5	TRBV24-1
TGTGCCAGCAACGGGGAAGTGAACACTGAAGCTTTCTTT	CASNGEVNTEAFF	few	.	TRBJ1-1	TRBV7-9
TGTGCCATCAGCCCGGGACAGAGCAATCAGCCCCAGCATTTT	CAISPGQSNQPQHF	.	TRBD1	TRBJ1-5	TRBV10-3
TGTGTTTCAACAGGGATGAACACTGAAGCTTTCTTT	CVSTGMNTEAFF	.	.	TRBJ1-1	TRBV12-3/TRBV12-4